This T cell receptor beta chain was obtained from a study of blood T cell repertoires in COVID-19. Whole-study context: Acute and convalescent COVID-19 specimens originated in the United States, Italy and Spain. PBMCs, B-cell-depleted T cells, or T cells provided the cDNA or gDNA that made up the material.

Original processing notes: Nucleated cell counts were estimated from reference gene primer amplification. Clones were sequenced by immunoSEQ multiplex PCR, and TCRdb holds only the in-frame ones, with some missing. The D gene and trimming were derived from the DNA, and the V and J assignments and clone size from that table. The sample comprises just under 65,000 clones, 80% to 85% of which are singletons, and roughly 39% rests with the top ten. Sequenced: peripheral blood. This sequence was found in a human donor in a cohort sampled during active COVID-19.

The CDR3 is CSVGGGFGEQYF. The CDR3 DNA sequence: TGCAGCGTTGGGGGGGGATTTGGAGAGCAGTACTTC. This chain links TRBV29-1 with TRBJ2-7; TRBD2 aligns across 7 bases. V lost 4 bases, J lost 7 bases, and 7 bases stayed unmatched. The CDR3 covers 12 residues. CDR1 is SQVTM and CDR2 is ANQGSEA in the germline V gene.